A selection of T cell receptor beta chains follows, all from one sample in a study of somatic mutations in cytotoxic T cells in rheumatoid arthritis. Method: immunoSEQ multiplex PCR; TCRdb's copy keeps in-frame clones and lacks some. The repertoire consists of approximately 30,000 clones, with more than 75% occurring once and the leading ten covering 7.5% to 9.5%. Source material: CD8+ T cells sorted from blood. The receptor set was obtained from an adult with rheumatoid arthritis. Each CDR3 is given with its conserved first and last residue. The D gene is left open where the match is weak. Some rows mark clone size as missing; the rest say once, few, many or name a class of expanded clone.

abundance,v_gene,j_gene,d_gene,CDR3aa,CDR3nt
-,TRBV10-3,TRBJ1-5,-,CAISEGGGANQPQHF,TGTGCCATCAGTGAGGGGGGGGGCGCTAATCAGCCCCAGCATTTT
-,TRBV11-3,TRBJ2-5,TRBD2,CASSVSGSSLETQYF,TGTGCCAGCAGCGTTAGCGGGAGTAGTTTGGAGACCCAGTACTTC
-,TRBV6-1,TRBJ1-1,-,CASSEIAGRGGTEAFF,TGTGCCAGCAGTGAAATCGCAGGACGCGGGGGAACTGAAGCTTTCTTT
-,TRBV7-3,TRBJ2-7,-,CASSLAGREIDEQYF,TGTGCCAGCAGCTTAGCCGGACGGGAGATAGACGAGCAGTACTTC
once,TRBV6-6,TRBJ2-1,TRBD1,CASSPGTEIYNEQFF,TGTGCCAGCAGTCCAGGGACAGAGATATACAATGAGCAGTTCTTC
-,TRBV7-8,TRBJ1-4,-,CASSRSSATNEKLFF,TGTGCCAGCAGCCGCAGCAGTGCAACTAATGAAAAACTGTTTTTT
-,TRBV28,TRBJ2-7,TRBD2,CASSRRTRLGEQYF,TGTGCCAGCAGCCGTCGGACTAGATTGGGTGAGCAGTACTTC
-,TRBV4-1,TRBJ2-3,TRBD2,CASSQGYGLVVSDTQYF,TGCGCCAGCAGCCAAGGGTATGGACTAGTTGTATCAGATACGCAGTATTTT
-,TRBV9,TRBJ2-1,-,CASSVGGPFYNEQFF,TGTGCCAGCAGCGTAGGGGGGCCTTTCTACAATGAGCAGTTCTTC
-,TRBV7-9,TRBJ2-1,TRBD1,CASRPNRGEWYEQFF,TGTGCCAGCAGACCGAACAGGGGAGAGTGGTATGAGCAGTTCTTC
few,TRBV6-4,TRBJ2-1,-,CASSDRGASSVDEQFF,TGTGCCAGCAGTGACCGGGGAGCTAGCTCGGTCGATGAGCAGTTCTTC
-,TRBV5-1,TRBJ2-4,TRBD2,CASSSPSGGPMNIQYF,TGCGCCAGCAGCTCCCCCTCGGGAGGGCCCATGAACATTCAGTACTTC
-,TRBV6-1,TRBJ2-7,-,CATLYEQYF,TGTGCCACCCTCTACGAGCAGTACTTC
-,TRBV10-1,TRBJ2-2,-,CASSRGVEGELFF,TGCGCCAGCAGTAGAGGAGTTGAGGGGGAGCTGTTTTTT
-,TRBV5-4,TRBJ2-7,-,CASSPGGPNSYEQYF,TGTGCCAGCAGCCCCGGTGGGCCTAACTCCTACGAGCAGTACTTC
-,TRBV19,TRBJ1-5,-,CASSIVNREDQPQHF,TGTGCCAGTAGTATCGTCAACAGGGAGGACCAGCCCCAGCATTTT
once,TRBV4-1,TRBJ2-1,TRBD2,CASSPRGLAGAYNEQFF,TGCGCCAGCAGCCCCCGGGGGCTAGCGGGAGCCTACAATGAGCAGTTCTTC
-,TRBV11-3,TRBJ2-7,TRBD1,CASSAGTGDYEQYF,TGTGCCAGCAGCGCCGGGACAGGGGACTACGAGCAGTACTTC
-,TRBV27,TRBJ1-1,TRBD1,CASSFTGVNTEAFF,TGTGCCAGCAGTTTTACAGGGGTGAACACTGAAGCTTTCTTT
-,TRBV7-9,TRBJ2-5,-,CASSLVVETQYF,TGTGCCAGCAGCTTAGTGGTAGAGACCCAGTACTTC
-,TRBV6-1,TRBJ1-2,-,CASSEESLGFYGYTF,TGTGCCAGCAGTGAAGAAAGCTTAGGGTTCTATGGCTACACCTTC
-,TRBV19,TRBJ2-3,-,CASSPVPGPTDTQYF,TGTGCCAGTAGTCCCGTCCCAGGACCCACAGATACGCAGTATTTT
-,TRBV10-3,TRBJ2-1,TRBD2,CAIRTAGAQNNEQFF,TGTGCCATCAGAACAGCGGGAGCCCAAAACAATGAGCAGTTCTTC
-,TRBV7-2,TRBJ2-5,-,CASNRRETQYF,TGTGCCAGCAACCGCCGAGAGACCCAGTACTTC
-,TRBV7-9,TRBJ2-3,-,CASSYLLTDTQYF,TGTGCCAGCAGCTACCTCCTTACAGATACGCAGTATTTT
once,TRBV19,TRBJ2-7,-,CASSGSYEQYF,TGTGCCAGCAGCGGGTCATACGAGCAGTACTTC